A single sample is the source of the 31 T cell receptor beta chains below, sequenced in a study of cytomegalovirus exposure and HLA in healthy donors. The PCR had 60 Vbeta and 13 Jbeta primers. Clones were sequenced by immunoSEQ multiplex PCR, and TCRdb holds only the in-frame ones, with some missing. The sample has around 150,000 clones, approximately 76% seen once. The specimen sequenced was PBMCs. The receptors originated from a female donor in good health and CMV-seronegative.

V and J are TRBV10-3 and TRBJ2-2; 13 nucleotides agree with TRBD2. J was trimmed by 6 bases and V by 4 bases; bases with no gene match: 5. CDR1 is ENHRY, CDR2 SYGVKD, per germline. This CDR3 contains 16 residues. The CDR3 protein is CAISGLAGGGAGELFF. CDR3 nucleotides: TGTGCCATCAGTGGACTAGCGGGGGGCGGAGCCGGGGAGCTGTTTTTT.

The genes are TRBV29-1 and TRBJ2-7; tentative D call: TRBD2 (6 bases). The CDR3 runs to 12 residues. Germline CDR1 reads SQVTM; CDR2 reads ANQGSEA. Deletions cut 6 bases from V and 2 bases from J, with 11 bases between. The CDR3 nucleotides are TGCAGCGTGGGCGGCGGGGCCTACGAGCAGTACTTC. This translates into CSVGGGAYEQYF.

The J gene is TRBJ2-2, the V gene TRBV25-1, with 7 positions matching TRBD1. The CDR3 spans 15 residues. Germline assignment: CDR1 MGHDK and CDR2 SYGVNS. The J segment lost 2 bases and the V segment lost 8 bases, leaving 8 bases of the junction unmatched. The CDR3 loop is CASGTGTVNTGELFF. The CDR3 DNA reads TGTGCCAGCGGCACTGGGACAGTCAACACCGGGGAGCTGTTTTTT.

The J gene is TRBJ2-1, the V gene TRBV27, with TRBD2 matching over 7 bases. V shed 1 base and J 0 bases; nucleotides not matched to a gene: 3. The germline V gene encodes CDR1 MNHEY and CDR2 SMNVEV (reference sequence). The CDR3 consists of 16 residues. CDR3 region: CASSLYGGSSYNEQFF. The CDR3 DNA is TGTGCCAGCAGTTTATACGGCGGGAGCTCCTACAATGAGCAGTTCTTC.

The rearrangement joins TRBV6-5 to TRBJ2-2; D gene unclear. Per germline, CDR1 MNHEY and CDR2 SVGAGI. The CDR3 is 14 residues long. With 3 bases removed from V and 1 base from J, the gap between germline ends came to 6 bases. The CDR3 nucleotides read TGTGCCAGCAGTTATACGGTGAACACCGGGGAGCTGTTTTTT. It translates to CASSYTVNTGELFF.

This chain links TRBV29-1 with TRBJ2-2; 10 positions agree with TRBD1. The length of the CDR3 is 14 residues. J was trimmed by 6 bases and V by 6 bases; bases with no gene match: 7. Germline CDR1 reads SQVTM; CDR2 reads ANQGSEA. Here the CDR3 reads CSVVRDRGPGELFF. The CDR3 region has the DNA TGCAGCGTAGTCCGGGACAGGGGTCCCGGGGAGCTGTTTTTT.

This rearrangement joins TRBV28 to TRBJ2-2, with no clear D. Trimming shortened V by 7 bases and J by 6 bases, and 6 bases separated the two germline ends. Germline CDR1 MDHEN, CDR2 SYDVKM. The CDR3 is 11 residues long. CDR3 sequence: CASTIPGELFF. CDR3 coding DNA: TGTGCCAGCACCATCCCCGGGGAGCTGTTTTTT.

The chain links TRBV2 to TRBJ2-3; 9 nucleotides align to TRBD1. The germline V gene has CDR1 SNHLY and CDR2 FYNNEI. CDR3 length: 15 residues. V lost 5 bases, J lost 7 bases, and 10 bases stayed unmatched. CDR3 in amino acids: CASSTGTGRLYTQYF. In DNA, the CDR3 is TGTGCCAGCAGTACCGGGACAGGGCGCCTCTATACGCAGTATTTT.

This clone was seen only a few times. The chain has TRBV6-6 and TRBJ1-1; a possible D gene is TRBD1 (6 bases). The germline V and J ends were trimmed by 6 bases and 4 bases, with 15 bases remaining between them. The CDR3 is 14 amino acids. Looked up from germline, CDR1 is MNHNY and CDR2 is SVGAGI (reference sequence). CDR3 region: CASSDYRDTTEAFF. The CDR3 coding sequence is TGTGCCAGCAGCGATTATCGGGACACCACTGAAGCTTTCTTT.

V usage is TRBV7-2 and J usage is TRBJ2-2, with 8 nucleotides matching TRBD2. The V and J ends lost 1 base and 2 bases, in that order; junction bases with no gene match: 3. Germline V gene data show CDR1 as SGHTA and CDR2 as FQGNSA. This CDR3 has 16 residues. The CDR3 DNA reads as TGTGCCAGCAGCTTAGGGACTAGCAGAAACACCGGGGAGCTGTTTTTT. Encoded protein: CASSLGTSRNTGELFF.

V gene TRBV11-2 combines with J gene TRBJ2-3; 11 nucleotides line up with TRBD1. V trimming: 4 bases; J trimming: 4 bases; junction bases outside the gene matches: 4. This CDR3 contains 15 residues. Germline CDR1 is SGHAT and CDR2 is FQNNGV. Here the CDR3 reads CASSWGQGEADTQYF. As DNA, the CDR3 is TGTGCCAGCAGCTGGGGACAGGGGGAGGCAGATACGCAGTATTTT.

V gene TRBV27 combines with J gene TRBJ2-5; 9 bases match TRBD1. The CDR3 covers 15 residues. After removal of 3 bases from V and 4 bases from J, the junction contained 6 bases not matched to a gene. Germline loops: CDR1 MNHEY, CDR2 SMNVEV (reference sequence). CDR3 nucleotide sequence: TGTGCCAGCAGTTTGCAGGGACAGGGTATAGAGACCCAGTACTTC. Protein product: CASSLQGQGIETQYF.

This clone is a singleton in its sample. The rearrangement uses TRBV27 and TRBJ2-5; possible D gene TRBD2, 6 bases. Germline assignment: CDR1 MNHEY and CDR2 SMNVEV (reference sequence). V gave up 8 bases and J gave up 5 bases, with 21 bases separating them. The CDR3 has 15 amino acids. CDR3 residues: CASQRRRDREETQYF. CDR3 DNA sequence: TGTGCCAGCCAGCGGAGGAGGGATCGGGAGGAGACCCAGTACTTC.

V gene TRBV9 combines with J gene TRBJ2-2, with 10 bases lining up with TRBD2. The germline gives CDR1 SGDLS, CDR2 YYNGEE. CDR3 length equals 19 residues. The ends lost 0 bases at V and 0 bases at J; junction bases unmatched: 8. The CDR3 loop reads CASSVGGSGGLANTGELFF. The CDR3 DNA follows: TGTGCCAGCAGCGTAGGGGGTAGCGGGGGGCTCGCGAACACCGGGGAGCTGTTTTTT.

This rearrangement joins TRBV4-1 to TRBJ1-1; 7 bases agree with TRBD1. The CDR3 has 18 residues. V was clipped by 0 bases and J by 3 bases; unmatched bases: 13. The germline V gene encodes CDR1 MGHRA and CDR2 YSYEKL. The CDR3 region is CASSQDTRGPRRHTEAFF. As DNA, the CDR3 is TGCGCCAGCAGCCAAGATACGAGGGGGCCCAGGCGTCACACTGAAGCTTTCTTT.

Here the CDR3 DNA reads TGTGCCAGCAGCCAAAGAGACAGGGAGTGGGCTGAAGCTTTCTTT. Protein: CASSQRDREWAEAFF. The V gene is TRBV9, the J gene TRBJ1-1; 7 bases match TRBD1. The junction had 12 bases not matched to a gene; V was cut back by 4 bases and J by 6 bases. The CDR3 loop spans 15 amino acids. From germline, CDR1 is SGDLS and CDR2 YYNGEE. Looking up the rest from reference TRBV9 and TRBJ1-1 gives the full variable domain: DSGVTQTPKHLITATGQRVTLRCSPRSGDLSVYWYQQSLDQGLQFLIQYYNGEERAKGNILERFSAQQFPDLHSELNLSSLELGDSALYFCASSQRDREWAEAFFGQGTRLTVV.

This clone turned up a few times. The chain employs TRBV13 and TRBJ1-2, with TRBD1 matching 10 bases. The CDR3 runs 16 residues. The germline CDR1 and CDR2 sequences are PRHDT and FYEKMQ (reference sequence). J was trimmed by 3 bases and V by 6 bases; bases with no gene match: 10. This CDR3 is CASRLLDRGGHYGYTF. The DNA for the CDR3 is TGTGCCAGCAGGCTCTTGGACAGGGGGGGACACTATGGCTACACCTTC.

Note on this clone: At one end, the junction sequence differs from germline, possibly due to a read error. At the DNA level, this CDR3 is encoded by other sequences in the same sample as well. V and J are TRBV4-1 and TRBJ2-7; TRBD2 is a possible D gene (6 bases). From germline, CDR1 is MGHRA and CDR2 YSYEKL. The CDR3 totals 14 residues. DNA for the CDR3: TGCGCCAGCAGCCAAGTAGGGGACTCCTACGAGCAATACTTC. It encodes CASSQVGDSYEQYF.

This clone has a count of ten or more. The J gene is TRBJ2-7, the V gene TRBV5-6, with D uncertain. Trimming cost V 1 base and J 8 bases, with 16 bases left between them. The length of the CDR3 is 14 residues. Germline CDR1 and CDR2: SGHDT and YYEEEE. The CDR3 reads CASSLLVDLRKQYF. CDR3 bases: TGTGCCAGCAGCTTGTTGGTAGACCTCAGGAAGCAGTACTTC.

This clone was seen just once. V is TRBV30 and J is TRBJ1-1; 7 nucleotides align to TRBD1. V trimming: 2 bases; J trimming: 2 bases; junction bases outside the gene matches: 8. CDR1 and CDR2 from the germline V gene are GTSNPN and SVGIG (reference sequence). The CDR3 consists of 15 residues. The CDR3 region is CAWSSLGQANTEAFF. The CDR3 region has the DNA TGTGCCTGGAGTTCACTCGGACAGGCCAACACTGAAGCTTTCTTT.

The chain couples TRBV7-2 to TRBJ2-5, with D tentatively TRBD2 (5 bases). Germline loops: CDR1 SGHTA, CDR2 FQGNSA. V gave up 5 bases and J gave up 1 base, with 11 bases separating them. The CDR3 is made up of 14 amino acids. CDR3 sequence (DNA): TGTGCCAGCAGCATTACTAGAAGCCAAGAGACCCAGTACTTC. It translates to CASSITRSQETQYF. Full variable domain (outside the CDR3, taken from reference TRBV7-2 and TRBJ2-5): GAGVSQSPSNKVTEKGKDVELRCDPISGHTALYWYRQSLGQGLEFLIYFQGNSAPDKSGLPSDRFSAERTGGSVSTLTIQRTQQEDSAVYLCASSITRSQETQYFGPGTRLLVL.

CDR3 coding DNA: TGTGCCAGCAGCTTGACAGTGAACACCGGGGAGCTGTTTTTT. Its translation is CASSLTVNTGELFF. This sequence joins TRBV7-9 and TRBJ2-2, with D possibly TRBD1 on 5 matching bases. CDR1 SEHNR and CDR2 FQNEAQ come from the germline V gene (reference sequence). CDR3 length: 14 residues. V lost 3 bases to trimming and J lost 1 base, with 6 bases between them.

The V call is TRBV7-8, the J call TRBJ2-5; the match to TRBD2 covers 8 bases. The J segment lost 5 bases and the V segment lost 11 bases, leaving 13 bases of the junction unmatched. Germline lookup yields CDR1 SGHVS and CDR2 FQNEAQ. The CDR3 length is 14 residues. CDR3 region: CAGRKGTSKETQYF. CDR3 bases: TGTGCCGGACGTAAGGGGACTAGTAAGGAGACCCAGTACTTC.

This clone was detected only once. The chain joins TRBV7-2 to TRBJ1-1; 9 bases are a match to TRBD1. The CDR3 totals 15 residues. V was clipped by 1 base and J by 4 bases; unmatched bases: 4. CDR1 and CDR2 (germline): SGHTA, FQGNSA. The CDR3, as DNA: TGTGCCAGCAGCTTAGTGGCACAGGGGGCCACTGAAGCTTTCTTT. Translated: CASSLVAQGATEAFF.

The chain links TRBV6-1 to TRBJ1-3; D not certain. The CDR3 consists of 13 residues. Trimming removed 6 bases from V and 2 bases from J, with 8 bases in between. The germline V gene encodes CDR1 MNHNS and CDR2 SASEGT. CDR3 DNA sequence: TGTGCCAGCAGACACATTGCTGGAAACACCATATATTTT. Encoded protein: CASRHIAGNTIYF.

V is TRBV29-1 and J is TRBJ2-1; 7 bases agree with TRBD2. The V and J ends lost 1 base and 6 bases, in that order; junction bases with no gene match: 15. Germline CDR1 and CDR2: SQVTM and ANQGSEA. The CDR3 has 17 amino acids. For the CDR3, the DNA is TGCAGCGTTGAAGTTGGGCGGGCGGGAGTCTATGGCAATGAGCAGTTCTTC. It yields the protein CSVEVGRAGVYGNEQFF.

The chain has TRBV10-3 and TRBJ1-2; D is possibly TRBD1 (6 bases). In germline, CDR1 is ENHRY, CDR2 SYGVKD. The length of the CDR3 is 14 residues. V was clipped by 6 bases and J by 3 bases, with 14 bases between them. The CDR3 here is CAIRRGGEDYGYTF. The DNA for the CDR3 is TGTGCCATCAGAAGAGGGGGAGAAGACTATGGCTACACCTTC.

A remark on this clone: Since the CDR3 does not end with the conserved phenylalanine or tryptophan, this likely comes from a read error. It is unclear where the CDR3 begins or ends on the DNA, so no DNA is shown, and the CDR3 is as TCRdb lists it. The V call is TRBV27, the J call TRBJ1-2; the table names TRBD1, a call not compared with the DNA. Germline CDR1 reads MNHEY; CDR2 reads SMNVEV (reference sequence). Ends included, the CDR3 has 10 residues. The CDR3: CASSFGQGVG.

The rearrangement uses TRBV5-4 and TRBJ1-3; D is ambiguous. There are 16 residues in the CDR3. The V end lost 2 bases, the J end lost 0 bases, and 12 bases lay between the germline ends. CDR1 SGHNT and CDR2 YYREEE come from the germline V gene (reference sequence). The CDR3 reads CASSFSGSYSGNTIYF. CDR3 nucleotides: TGTGCCAGCAGCTTCTCGGGGTCCTACTCTGGAAACACCATATATTTT.

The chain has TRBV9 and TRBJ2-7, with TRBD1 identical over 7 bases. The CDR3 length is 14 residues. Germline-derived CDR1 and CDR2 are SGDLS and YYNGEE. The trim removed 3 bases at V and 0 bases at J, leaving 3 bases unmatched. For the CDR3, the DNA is TGTGCCAGCAGCGACCGGGACAGCTCCTACGAGCAGTACTTC. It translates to CASSDRDSSYEQYF.

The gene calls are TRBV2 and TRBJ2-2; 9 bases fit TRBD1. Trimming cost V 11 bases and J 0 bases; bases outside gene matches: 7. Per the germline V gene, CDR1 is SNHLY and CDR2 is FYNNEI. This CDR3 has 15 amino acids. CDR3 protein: CAGHRQGANTGELFF. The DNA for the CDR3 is TGTGCCGGCCACCGACAGGGGGCGAACACCGGGGAGCTGTTTTTT.